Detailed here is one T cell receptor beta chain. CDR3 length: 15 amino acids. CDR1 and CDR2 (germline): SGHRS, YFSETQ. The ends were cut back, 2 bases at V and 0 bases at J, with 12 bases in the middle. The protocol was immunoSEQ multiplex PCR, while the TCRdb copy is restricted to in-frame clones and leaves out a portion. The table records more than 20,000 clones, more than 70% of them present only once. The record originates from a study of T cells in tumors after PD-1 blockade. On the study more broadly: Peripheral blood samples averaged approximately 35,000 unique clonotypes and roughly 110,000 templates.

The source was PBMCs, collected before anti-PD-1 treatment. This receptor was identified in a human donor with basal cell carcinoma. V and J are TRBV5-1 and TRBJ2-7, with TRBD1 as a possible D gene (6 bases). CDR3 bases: TGCGCCAGCAGCTTAAATACAGGGATCTCCTACGAGCAGTACTTC. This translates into CASSLNTGISYEQYF.